Shown below are 20 T cell receptor beta chains from a single sample sequenced in a study of cytomegalovirus exposure and HLA in healthy donors. Vbeta (60) and Jbeta (13) primers were used in the PCR. Some clones are missing from TCRdb's copy, which holds only in-frame ones; the method was immunoSEQ multiplex PCR. Among 95,000 to 100,000 clones listed, 65% to 85% were seen once. Sequencing input: PBMCs. Receptor source: a woman aged 40-49 years in good health and CMV-seronegative.

CDR3 region: CASSDPSTDTQYF. CDR3 sequence (DNA): TGTGCCAGCAGTGACCCTAGCACAGATACGCAGTATTTT. This chain uses TRBV6-4 with TRBJ2-3; D gene uncertain. This CDR3 has 13 residues. Germline values: CDR1 MRHNA, CDR2 SNTAGT. Trimming cost V 2 bases and J 0 bases, with 3 bases left between them.

Only a few counts were recorded for this clone. The J gene is TRBJ2-1, the V gene TRBV6-4, with TRBD2 matching 8 bases. The CDR3 covers 13 residues. CDR1 and CDR2 (germline): MRHNA, SNTAGT. Trimming at V came to 4 bases and at J to 10 bases, leaving 6 bases not matched to a gene. CDR3 loop: CASSVGLAKEQFF. The CDR3 DNA follows: TGTGCCAGCAGTGTTGGACTAGCCAAAGAGCAGTTCTTC.

This clone came up once. The V gene is TRBV6-5, the J gene TRBJ2-2; 8 bases match TRBD1. Losses at the gene ends were 6 bases for V and 5 bases for J; bases not matched to a gene: 5. This CDR3 spans 14 amino acids. Germline V gene data show CDR1 as MNHEY and CDR2 as SVGAGI. DNA for the CDR3: TGTGCCAGCAGAGACAGGGGTAGGACCGGGGAGCTGTTTTTT. This translates into CASRDRGRTGELFF.

The chain couples TRBV27 to TRBJ1-2; TRBD1 matches at 7 bases. Germline CDR1 and CDR2: MNHEY and SMNVEV (reference sequence). There are 14 residues in the CDR3. The junction had 5 bases not matched to a gene; V was cut back by 3 bases and J by 4 bases. Here the CDR3 DNA reads TGTGCCAGCAGTTTCACAGGGGCTACCTATGGCTACACCTTC. Encoded protein: CASSFTGATYGYTF.

This chain uses TRBV4-3 with TRBJ1-3; TRBD1 matches 8 bases. The V gene end was trimmed by 4 bases and the J gene end by 0 bases; junction bases not matched to a gene: 2. The CDR3 is 15 amino acids. Germline V CDR1 and CDR2: LGHNA, YSLEER. As DNA, the CDR3 is TGCGCCAGCAGCCGACAGGGGACCTCTGGAAACACCATATATTTT. Translating gives CASSRQGTSGNTIYF.

This chain joins TRBV2 and TRBJ2-6; maybe TRBD1 (5 bases). Trimming cost V 7 bases and J 0 bases, with 13 bases left between them. Germline V gene lookup returns CDR1 SNHLY and CDR2 FYNNEI. This CDR3 comprises 16 residues. The CDR3 DNA follows: TGTGCCAGCATCCAAGGAAGGGGCTCTGGGGCCAACGTCCTGACTTTC. Translation gives CASIQGRGSGANVLTF.

This chain links TRBV23-1 with TRBJ2-4; D is unclear. TRBV23-1 counts as an open reading frame of uncertain function. V dropped 0 bases and J dropped 0 bases, with 12 bases sitting between them. This CDR3 has 17 amino acids. Here the CDR3 DNA reads TGCGCCAGCAGTCAATCGATCCCCCCACTAGCCAAAAACATTCAGTACTTC. Amino acid sequence: CASSQSIPPLAKNIQYF.

The chain employs TRBV12-5 and TRBJ2-3; D ambiguous. V lost 8 bases and J lost 4, with 7 bases in between. The CDR3 has 11 amino acids. Germline CDR1 LGHNT, CDR2 FRNRAP. The CDR3 coding sequence is TGTGCTAGTAGCATTGCAGATACGCAGTATTTT. It specifies CASSIADTQYF. Full variable domain (remainder filled in from reference TRBV12-5 and TRBJ2-3): DARVTQTPRHKVTEMGQEVTMRCQPILGHNTVFWYRQTMMQGLELLAYFRNRAPLDDSGMPKDRFSAEMPDATLATLKIQPSEPRDSAVYFCASSIADTQYFGPGTRLTVL.

The chain links TRBV7-6 to TRBJ1-1; D may be TRBD1 (5 bases). There are 13 residues in the CDR3. V was shortened by 8 bases and J by 4 bases, with 14 bases between the two germline ends. Germline V gene data show CDR1 as SGHVS and CDR2 as FNYEAQ. DNA of the CDR3: TGTGCCAGCGCCTTCGGGGGTAGCACTGAAGCTTTCTTT. Amino acid sequence: CASAFGGSTEAFF. Drawing the rest from reference TRBV7-6 and TRBJ1-1, the complete variable domain is GAGVSQSPRYKVTKRGQDVALRCDPISGHVSLYWYRQALGQGPEFLTYFNYEAQQDKSGLPNDRFSAERPEGSISTLTIQRTEQRDSAMYRCASAFGGSTEAFFGQGTRLTVV.

In the case of this clone: The junction departs from germline at one end; a sequencing error may be responsible. The genes are TRBV7-9 and TRBJ1-3; D perhaps matches TRBD1 (6 bases). The CDR3 runs to 16 residues. Germline CDR1 and CDR2: SEHNR and FQNEAQ (reference sequence). This CDR3 is CASSVGSGGSERGTNF. In DNA form, the CDR3 reads TGTGCCAGCAGCGTAGGTTCGGGAGGAAGTGAAAGAGGGACAAATTTT.

The chain links TRBV30 to TRBJ2-1; D is uncertain. V gave up 1 base and J gave up 7 bases, with 8 bases separating them. CDR1 is GTSNPN, CDR2 SVGIG, per germline (reference sequence). The CDR3 runs to 12 residues. This chain's CDR3 is CAWSASSNEQFF. The CDR3 DNA reads as TGTGCCTGGAGTGCCTCTAGTAATGAGCAGTTCTTC.

This clone came up a few times. The chain carries TRBV5-4 and TRBJ2-7; the match to TRBD2 covers 13 bases. CDR1 is SGHNT, CDR2 YYREEE, per germline (reference sequence). The CDR3 sequence is 15 residues long. V shed 4 bases and J 3 bases; nucleotides not matched to a gene: 4. CDR3 in DNA: TGTGCCAGCAGCCCACGACTAGCGGGAGGCTACGAGCAGTACTTC. As protein: CASSPRLAGGYEQYF.

A remark on this clone: The junction and the germline gene differ at one end; a read error may be behind it. The chain recombines TRBV7-7 with TRBJ1-1; D is uncertain. The V gene's germline CDR1 is SSHAT and CDR2 FNYEAQ (reference sequence). The CDR3 spans 13 residues. DNA of the CDR3: TGTGCTAGCAGCTTAGCAACAGACACTGAAGCTTTCTTT. Amino acids: CASSLATDTEAFF.

This clone appeared a single time. CDR3 loop: CASSYITGGGYGYTF. In DNA form, the CDR3 reads TGTGCCAGCAGTTACATTACAGGGGGCGGGTATGGCTACACCTTC. This chain uses TRBV6-5 with TRBJ1-2; 9 nucleotides match TRBD1. Germline V gives CDR1 MNHEY, CDR2 SVGAGI. V dropped 2 bases and J dropped 5; count of bases not matched to a gene: 6. The CDR3 spans 15 residues.

This clone has just a few counts. The CDR3 DNA sequence: TGTGCCAGCAGCGTAGCTCCCGCAGGGTTCTCCTACAATGAGCAGTTCTTC. Translating gives CASSVAPAGFSYNEQFF. This chain links TRBV9 with TRBJ2-1; D is perhaps TRBD1 (5 bases). Germline CDR1 and CDR2: SGDLS and YYNGEE. CDR3 size: 17 residues. The V and J ends lost 0 bases and 0 bases respectively, with 13 bases between them.

The chain joins TRBV7-3 to TRBJ1-3, with 11 bases lining up with TRBD1. In germline, CDR1 is SGHTA, CDR2 FQGTGA. With V trimmed by 5 bases and J by 3 bases, 6 bases remained unmatched. The CDR3 is 16 residues long. The CDR3 bases are TGTGCCAGCAGCCCTGGACAGGGGGCGGGTGGAAACACCATATATTTT. Protein sequence: CASSPGQGAGGNTIYF.

The chain couples TRBV7-9 to TRBJ2-3; D might be TRBD1 (6 bases). CDR3 length: 12 residues. CDR1 is SEHNR and CDR2 is FQNEAQ in the germline V gene (reference sequence). Between the trimmed V and J ends, which lost 2 bases and 9 bases, there was a span of 9 bases. In DNA form, the CDR3 reads TGTGCCAGCAGCTTAAACAGGGAAACGCAGTATTTT. Residues: CASSLNRETQYF.

This clone was seen once. The chain has TRBV11-2 and TRBJ2-2; 10 nucleotides align to TRBD1. V lost 2 bases and J lost 6; bases outside the gene matches: 12. Germline V gene data show CDR1 as SGHAT and CDR2 as FQNNGV. The CDR3 has 18 amino acids. Here the CDR3 reads CASSLNPPTGGLPGELFF. As DNA, the CDR3 is TGTGCCAGCAGCTTAAACCCCCCGACAGGGGGCTTACCCGGGGAGCTGTTTTTT.

About this clone: One end of the junction fails to match germline, which may point to a read error. The genes are TRBV6-1 and TRBJ1-1; D call uncertain. CDR3 length: 12 amino acids. In germline, CDR1 is MNHNS, CDR2 SASEGT. The CDR3 loop is CTSSQRAAEAFF. CDR3 sequence (DNA): TGTACCAGCAGTCAGAGGGCGGCTGAAGCTTTCTTT.

This clone was detected only once. The genes are TRBV5-1 and TRBJ2-7; TRBD1 is a possible D gene (6 bases). Per germline, CDR1 SGHRS and CDR2 YFSETQ. V lost 0 bases and J 6 bases, leaving 7 bases between the germline ends. This CDR3 is 12 amino acids long. Here the CDR3 reads CASSLEGGEQYF. CDR3 in DNA: TGCGCCAGCAGCTTGGAAGGGGGCGAGCAGTACTTC.